This TCR beta chain was identified in a study of blood T cells in healthy people across ages. Study results and limitations: The percentage of naive T cells correlated strongly with TCR beta diversity.

A word on this clonotype: Its antigen is not identified.

Then a second PCR, running about 6 to 12 cycles, was carried out with a sample-barcoded 5' primer and a J-beta primer mix. TCRdb re-called the 5' RACE reads through MiXCR, storing one row per CDR3 protein. This repertoire shows 1.8 million or so distinct CDR3 sequences, about 39% found once; its top ten account for roughly 24%. Germline CDR1 SGHTA, CDR2 FQGTGA. V lost 4 bases to trimming and J lost 7 bases, with 14 bases between them. This CDR3 spans 15 amino acids. The sample taken for sequencing was blood. The origin of this receptor is a human donor in good health. V gene TRBV7-3 combines with J gene TRBJ1-6; D may be TRBD1 (6 bases). CDR3 in amino acids: CASSSLGGGNSPLHF. The CDR3 DNA follows: TGTGCCAGCAGCTCCCTCGGGGGCGGCAATTCACCCCTCCACTTT.